The clone carrying this TCR beta chain was picked up a small number of times. Libraries for TCR beta were made by quantitative 5'-RACE with molecular barcodes. TCRdb re-called the 5' RACE reads through MiXCR, storing one row per CDR3 protein. Here the sample spans 380,000 or so distinct CDR3 sequences, roughly 20% being singletons. Germline CDR1 and CDR2: MNHEY and SVGAGI. V lost 0 bases and J 2 bases, leaving 9 bases between the germline ends. The CDR3 sequence is 15 residues long. These data originate in a study of CD8 T cells in ankylosing spondylitis. The sample comprised blood, either unsorted or a sorted T cell fraction (not recorded which). The V gene is TRBV6-5, the J gene TRBJ2-3, with D possibly called TRBD1 or TRBD2 (5 bases each). This receptor was identified in a male donor with ankylosing spondylitis or in good health (not recorded which). The CDR3: CASSYSEGTTDTQYF. The CDR3 region has the DNA TGTGCCAGCAGTTACTCAGAGGGGACCACAGATACGCAGTATTTT.